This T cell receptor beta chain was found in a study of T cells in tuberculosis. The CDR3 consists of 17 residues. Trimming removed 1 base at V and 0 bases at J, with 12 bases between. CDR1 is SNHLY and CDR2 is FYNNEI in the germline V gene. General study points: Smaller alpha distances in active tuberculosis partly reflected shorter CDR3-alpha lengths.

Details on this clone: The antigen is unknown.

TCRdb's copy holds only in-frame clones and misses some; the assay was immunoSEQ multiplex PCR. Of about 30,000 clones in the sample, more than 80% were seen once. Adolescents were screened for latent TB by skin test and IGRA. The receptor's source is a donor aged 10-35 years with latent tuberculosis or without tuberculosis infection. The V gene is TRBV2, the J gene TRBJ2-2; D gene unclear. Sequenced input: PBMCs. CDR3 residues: CASSEEESIANTGELFF. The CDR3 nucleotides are TGTGCCAGCAGTGAAGAAGAGAGTATCGCGAACACCGGGGAGCTGTTTTTT.